A selection of T cell receptor beta chains follows, all from one sample in a study of human T cells and chemical hapten exposure. TCRdb called the RACE reads again in MiXCR, with one record for every CDR3 protein. The data contain more than 300,000 distinct CDR3 sequences, more than 4.5% of them singletons. Sequences were derived from whole blood, sampled in connection with sensitization to the hapten diphenylcyclopropenone (DPC). These receptors were collected from a woman aged 45-65 years with alopecia areata. Some clones in this sample may be carry-over from other donors' samples. The conserved cysteine and the conserved F or W are not part of the CDR3 here. Fields, in order: J gene, V gene, CDR3 protein.

>TRBJ2-2|TRBV11-3
ASSSDRAGGELF
>TRBJ2-2|TRBV21-1
ASWGTGVVGELF
>TRBJ2-3|TRBV4-1
ASSQVRAADTQY
>TRBJ2-7|TRBV30
AWTVGLAGDYEQY
>TRBJ2-3|TRBV21-1
ASSKELNFTDTQY
>TRBJ1-1|TRBV29-1
SAGPGQENTEAF
>TRBJ2-7|TRBV28
ASRGRFFSYEQY
>TRBJ2-7|TRBV7-9
ASSFGTPYEQY
>TRBJ2-7|TRBV12-3/TRBV12-4
ASSSAGQREY
>TRBJ1-3|TRBV2
ASSEGLRGNTIY
>TRBJ1-1|TRBV19
ASSIPGAEAF
>TRBJ2-7|TRBV5-1
ASRPDRGPSEQY
>TRBJ2-7|TRBV27
ASSSKWSGVSYEQY
>TRBJ2-1|TRBV29-1
SVIMTGGRQF
>TRBJ1-2|TRBV30
ASQEISNYGYT
>TRBJ1-1|TRBV5-1
ASSLAVRGQSTEAF
>TRBJ2-1|TRBV28
ASSLFGGLSYNEQF
>TRBJ1-1|TRBV5-1
ASSLESGKGTEAF
>TRBJ1-6|TRBV27
ASNLRQGYNSPLH
>TRBJ1-4|TRBV7-9
ASSLAGSRGLGIEEKLF
>TRBJ2-3|TRBV19
ASSIGSSPDTQY
>TRBJ2-3|TRBV28
ASGGSGGADTQY
>TRBJ2-7|TRBV20-1
SAGPVAGRTYEQY
>TRBJ2-1|TRBV28
ASSLSGDRANEQF
>TRBJ2-4|TRBV27
ASSTRQGVPKNIQY
>TRBJ1-2|TRBV29-1
SAADRGYGYT
>TRBJ1-6|TRBV11-2
ASSFGQVNSPLH
>TRBJ1-4|TRBV6-5
ASSYSGGAGEKLF
>TRBJ2-7|TRBV3-1
ASSLERLPFYEQY
>TRBJ2-4|TRBV11-2
ASSLGGGDRRLRNIQY
>TRBJ1-5|TRBV21-1
ASNLWAGRRCNQPQH
>TRBJ2-4|TRBV11-2
ASSLGGTEKNIQY
>TRBJ2-3|TRBV4-1
ASSHLAGARGTQY
>TRBJ1-5|TRBV5-6
ASSFGRMNQPQH
>TRBJ2-7|TRBV20-1
SARGQGSYEQY